Described below is a single T cell receptor beta chain sequence and its context. Antigen: not known. Germline values: CDR1 SGHTA, CDR2 FQGNSA. The CDR3 is 15 amino acids. The junction had 5 bases not matched to a gene; V was cut back by 4 bases and J by 3 bases. In the PCR, 60 Vbeta and 13 Jbeta primers were used. Assay: immunoSEQ multiplex PCR; the TCRdb copy retains only in-frame clones and omits some. The data hold approximately 160,000 clones, with about three quarters observed a single time. This specimen comes from a study of cytomegalovirus exposure and HLA in healthy donors. Study-wide context: A prior analysis found 95 million to 140 million unique TCR beta sequences from 150 million to 200 million T cells. Findings of the study overall: Most observed TCR sequences were rare, whereas some public TCRs were detected in many donors.

Sequencing used PBMCs. This TCR came from a male donor in good health and CMV-seronegative. This rearrangement joins TRBV7-2 to TRBJ2-7; 11 nucleotides align to TRBD1. CDR3 coding DNA: TGTGCCAGCAGCTCATCCGGGACAGGGGGCTACGAGCAGTACTTC. It codes for CASSSSGTGGYEQYF.